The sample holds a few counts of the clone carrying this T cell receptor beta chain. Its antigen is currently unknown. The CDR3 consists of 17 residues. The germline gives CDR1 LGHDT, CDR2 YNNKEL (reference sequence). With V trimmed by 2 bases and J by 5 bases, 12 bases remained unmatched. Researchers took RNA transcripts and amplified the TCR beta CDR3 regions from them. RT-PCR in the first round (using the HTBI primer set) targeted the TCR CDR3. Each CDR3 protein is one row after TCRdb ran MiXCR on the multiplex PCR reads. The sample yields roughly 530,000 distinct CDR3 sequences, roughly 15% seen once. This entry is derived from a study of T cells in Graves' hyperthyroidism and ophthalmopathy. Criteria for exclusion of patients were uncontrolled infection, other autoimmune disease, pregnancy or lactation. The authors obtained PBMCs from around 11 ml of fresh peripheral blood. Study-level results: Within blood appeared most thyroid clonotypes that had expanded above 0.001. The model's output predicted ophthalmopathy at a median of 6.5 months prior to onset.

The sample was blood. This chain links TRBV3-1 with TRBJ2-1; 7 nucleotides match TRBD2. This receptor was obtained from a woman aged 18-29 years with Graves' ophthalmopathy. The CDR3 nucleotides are TGTGCCAGCAGCCAATTCCGCCAGACTAGCACCCACAATGAGCAGTTCTTC. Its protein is CASSQFRQTSTHNEQFF.